A selection of T cell receptor beta chains follows, all from one sample in a study of T cell repertoires in cytomegalovirus infection. A single record per CDR3 protein comes from TCRdb applying MiXCR to the reads. The sample carries nearly 650,000 distinct CDR3 sequences, 24% recorded once. The sample taken for sequencing was CD8+ T cells from PBMCs. Every receptor here comes from a human donor in good health (CMV status not recorded). Some clones in this sample may be carry-over from other donors' samples. The CDR3 runs from the conserved cysteine through the conserved F or W. D genes are given only for firm matches. Size tells how often a clone was seen (once, few, many) or the class of an expanded clone, and some rows leave it out.

v_gene: TRBV20-1; d_gene: TRBD1; j_gene: TRBJ1-2; abundance: -; CDR3nt: TGCAGTGCTAGAGATCGGGACAGTTCCCTCTATGGCTACACCTTC; CDR3aa: CSARDRDSSLYGYTF
v_gene: TRBV6-6; d_gene: -; j_gene: TRBJ2-3; abundance: -; CDR3nt: TGTGCCAGCAGTTACCCCGGGACCCGGCGCACAGATACGCAGTATTTT; CDR3aa: CASSYPGTRRTDTQYF
v_gene: TRBV19; d_gene: -; j_gene: TRBJ1-2; abundance: many; CDR3nt: TGTGCCAGTATGGGGCTGAAATCTAACTATGGCTACACCTTC; CDR3aa: CASMGLKSNYGYTF
v_gene: TRBV29-1; d_gene: TRBD2; j_gene: TRBJ2-2; abundance: -; CDR3nt: TGCAGCGCTATGACCTGGACTAGCGGAAACACCGGGGAGCTGTTTTTT; CDR3aa: CSAMTWTSGNTGELFF
v_gene: TRBV7-9; d_gene: -; j_gene: TRBJ1-1; abundance: many; CDR3nt: TGTGCCAGCAGCTCGAAAGTGCACGAAGCTTTCTTT; CDR3aa: CASSSKVHEAFF
v_gene: TRBV7-8; d_gene: -; j_gene: TRBJ2-1; abundance: few; CDR3nt: TGTGCCAGCAGCCTTCGACTTGAGCAGTTCTTC; CDR3aa: CASSLRLEQFF
v_gene: TRBV5-1; d_gene: TRBD1; j_gene: TRBJ1-1; abundance: -; CDR3nt: TGCGCCAGCAGCTGGGTCGGGACAGTAAATTTGGAAACTGAAGCTTTCTTT; CDR3aa: CASSWVGTVNLETEAFF
v_gene: TRBV7-9; d_gene: -; j_gene: TRBJ1-1; abundance: many; CDR3nt: TGTGCCAGCAGCTTAGGGACCTCATCGGCTTTCTTT; CDR3aa: CASSLGTSSAFF
v_gene: TRBV7-9; d_gene: -; j_gene: TRBJ1-5; abundance: -; CDR3nt: TGTGCCAGCAGCTTCCGGGATCAGCCCCAGCATTTT; CDR3aa: CASSFRDQPQHF
v_gene: TRBV5-1; d_gene: -; j_gene: TRBJ1-2; abundance: -; CDR3nt: TGCGCCAGCAGCTCGCCAGTGGCAGGTGGACCTTCTAGGGGCTACACCTTC; CDR3aa: CASSSPVAGGPSRGYTF
v_gene: TRBV28; d_gene: -; j_gene: TRBJ1-1; abundance: many; CDR3nt: TGTGCCAGCAACAGGGTCGGCACTGAAGCTTTCTTT; CDR3aa: CASNRVGTEAFF
v_gene: TRBV20-1; d_gene: -; j_gene: TRBJ2-5; abundance: -; CDR3nt: TGCAGTGCTAGAGAAAGGGGGTGGCAGACCCAGTACTTC; CDR3aa: CSARERGWQTQYF
v_gene: TRBV7-9; d_gene: -; j_gene: TRBJ2-2; abundance: -; CDR3nt: TGTGCCAGCAGTTCTACCCAGGTGGAACTGTTTTTT; CDR3aa: CASSSTQVELFF
v_gene: TRBV10-3; d_gene: -; j_gene: TRBJ1-1; abundance: few; CDR3nt: TGTGCCATCAGTACGCCCCGGGCCGAAGAGGGAGCTTTCTTT; CDR3aa: CAISTPRAEEGAFF
v_gene: TRBV12-3/TRBV12-4; d_gene: -; j_gene: TRBJ2-7; abundance: -; CDR3nt: TGTGCCAGCGGGGCGGGGGCCTCCTACGAGCAGTACTTC; CDR3aa: CASGAGASYEQYF
v_gene: TRBV7-9; d_gene: -; j_gene: TRBJ1-2; abundance: few; CDR3nt: TGTGCCAGCAGCTCCCAGACGGACCTCTATGGCTACACCTTC; CDR3aa: CASSSQTDLYGYTF
v_gene: TRBV12-3/TRBV12-4; d_gene: -; j_gene: TRBJ1-1; abundance: -; CDR3nt: TGTGCCAGCAGTTGGCGAGGTGAAGCTTTCTTT; CDR3aa: CASSWRGEAFF
v_gene: TRBV12-5; d_gene: -; j_gene: TRBJ1-1; abundance: -; CDR3nt: TGTGCTAGTGGTTTAATGGAGAAAAACACTGAAGCTTTCTTT; CDR3aa: CASGLMEKNTEAFF
v_gene: TRBV20-1; d_gene: TRBD1; j_gene: TRBJ2-1; abundance: -; CDR3nt: TGCAGTGCTAGAGTAAGGGGGCTTCTCGATTACAATGAGCAGTTCTTC; CDR3aa: CSARVRGLLDYNEQFF
v_gene: TRBV14; d_gene: -; j_gene: TRBJ2-1; abundance: -; CDR3nt: TGTGCCAGCAGCCTACCTTGGGGGGGCGGTTTTCATGAGCAGTTCTTC; CDR3aa: CASSLPWGGGFHEQFF
v_gene: TRBV14; d_gene: TRBD1; j_gene: TRBJ1-6; abundance: few; CDR3nt: TGTGCCAGCAGCGCCCGGGACAGCTACTATAATTCACCCCTCCACTTT; CDR3aa: CASSARDSYYNSPLHF
v_gene: TRBV20-1; d_gene: -; j_gene: TRBJ1-5; abundance: -; CDR3nt: TGCAGTGCTAAAAACAAGGGGAGTCATCAGCCCCAGCATTTT; CDR3aa: CSAKNKGSHQPQHF
v_gene: TRBV5-1; d_gene: TRBD1; j_gene: TRBJ2-5; abundance: -; CDR3nt: TGCGCCAGCAGCCTCTCGACAGGGTGGGAGACCCAGTACTTC; CDR3aa: CASSLSTGWETQYF
v_gene: TRBV25-1; d_gene: -; j_gene: TRBJ1-4; abundance: few; CDR3nt: TGTGCCAGCAGTGAATACTACGGGCTGAATGAAAAACTGTTTTTT; CDR3aa: CASSEYYGLNEKLFF
v_gene: TRBV19; d_gene: -; j_gene: TRBJ2-7; abundance: few; CDR3nt: TGTGCCAGTAGTATATCATCAACCTACGAGCAGTACTTC; CDR3aa: CASSISSTYEQYF
v_gene: TRBV6-2/TRBV6-3; d_gene: TRBD2; j_gene: TRBJ2-1; abundance: few; CDR3nt: TGTGCCAGCAGTACCGCTTTGCGGGGGGTTTACAATGAGCAGTTCTTC; CDR3aa: CASSTALRGVYNEQFF
v_gene: TRBV6-6; d_gene: TRBD1; j_gene: TRBJ2-6; abundance: few; CDR3nt: TGTGCCAGCAGTGCTGTGGGACAGCTCTTGGGTGGGGCCAACGTCCTGACTTTC; CDR3aa: CASSAVGQLLGGANVLTF
v_gene: TRBV20-1; d_gene: -; j_gene: TRBJ2-1; abundance: -; CDR3nt: TGCAGTGCTAGACCCCCCCTAGCGTCTACCTACAATGAGCAGTTCTTC; CDR3aa: CSARPPLASTYNEQFF
v_gene: TRBV5-1; d_gene: -; j_gene: TRBJ1-2; abundance: -; CDR3nt: TGCGCCAGCAGCCCGGGAACCACAGGGATCGGCTACACCTTC; CDR3aa: CASSPGTTGIGYTF
v_gene: TRBV7-6; d_gene: -; j_gene: TRBJ1-2; abundance: many; CDR3nt: TGTGCCAGCAGCTTAGTGGCGGGAGGCTACACCTTC; CDR3aa: CASSLVAGGYTF
v_gene: TRBV12-3/TRBV12-4; d_gene: -; j_gene: TRBJ2-2; abundance: few; CDR3nt: TGTGCCAGCACCTTACTGGATAGCTACACCGGGGAGCTGTTTTTT; CDR3aa: CASTLLDSYTGELFF
v_gene: TRBV7-6; d_gene: TRBD1; j_gene: TRBJ2-1; abundance: few; CDR3nt: TGTGCCAGCAGCCCCAGGAGGGCGGGACAGGGAGTACCTGAGCAGTTCTTC; CDR3aa: CASSPRRAGQGVPEQFF
v_gene: TRBV25-1; d_gene: TRBD2; j_gene: TRBJ2-3; abundance: few; CDR3nt: TGTGCCAGCAGTGAATACCAAGCGGGGGGCTTCACAGATACGCAGTATTTT; CDR3aa: CASSEYQAGGFTDTQYF
v_gene: TRBV6-6; d_gene: TRBD1; j_gene: TRBJ1-5; abundance: once; CDR3nt: TGTGCCAACAGTTACGACAGGGCTCAGCCCCAGCATTTT; CDR3aa: CANSYDRAQPQHF
v_gene: TRBV28; d_gene: -; j_gene: TRBJ1-2; abundance: few; CDR3nt: TGTGCCAGCAGTTTTATGTCAGCGACGTACACCTTC; CDR3aa: CASSFMSATYTF
v_gene: TRBV29-1; d_gene: TRBD2; j_gene: TRBJ2-3; abundance: -; CDR3nt: TGCAGCGTTGAAGATCAGACTAGCGGGGGGCCCGATACGCAGTATTTT; CDR3aa: CSVEDQTSGGPDTQYF
v_gene: TRBV6-2/TRBV6-3; d_gene: -; j_gene: TRBJ1-6; abundance: few; CDR3nt: TGTGCCAGCAGTTACGGGTCACCCCTCCACTTT; CDR3aa: CASSYGSPLHF
v_gene: TRBV7-9; d_gene: -; j_gene: TRBJ2-3; abundance: few; CDR3nt: TGTGCCAGCAGAATGGAGCGTATGACAGATACGCAGTATTTT; CDR3aa: CASRMERMTDTQYF
v_gene: TRBV7-8; d_gene: TRBD1; j_gene: TRBJ2-5; abundance: many; CDR3nt: TGTGCCAGCAGCCCAGCCCCGCCGGGACAGTACGTCCAGCGGCAAGAGACCCAGTACTTC; CDR3aa: CASSPAPPGQYVQRQETQYF
v_gene: TRBV20-1; d_gene: TRBD1; j_gene: TRBJ1-2; abundance: -; CDR3nt: TGCAGTGCTAGAGATTCGAAGACAGGGGATCATGGCTACACCTTC; CDR3aa: CSARDSKTGDHGYTF
v_gene: TRBV4-2; d_gene: -; j_gene: TRBJ1-2; abundance: -; CDR3nt: TGTGCCAGCAGCCAAGGCCTAGAGTGGAGCTACACCTTC; CDR3aa: CASSQGLEWSYTF
v_gene: TRBV7-9; d_gene: -; j_gene: TRBJ2-3; abundance: -; CDR3nt: TGTGCCAGCAAGGGACCGCCCGACCCAGATACGCAGTATTTT; CDR3aa: CASKGPPDPDTQYF
v_gene: TRBV27; d_gene: -; j_gene: TRBJ2-7; abundance: few; CDR3nt: TGTGCTAGCAGTTCTCCCCTTAAAGAGCAGTACTTC; CDR3aa: CASSSPLKEQYF
v_gene: TRBV20-1; d_gene: -; j_gene: TRBJ2-2; abundance: few; CDR3nt: TGCAGTGCTAGAGATCGGGACCTGCGGGAGCTGTTTTTT; CDR3aa: CSARDRDLRELFF
v_gene: TRBV18; d_gene: -; j_gene: TRBJ1-2; abundance: -; CDR3nt: TGTGCCAGCTCACCCTTCGGCAGGAACTATGGCTACACCTTC; CDR3aa: CASSPFGRNYGYTF
v_gene: TRBV10-3; d_gene: -; j_gene: TRBJ2-5; abundance: -; CDR3nt: TGTGCCATCAGTGTTGAGTACCAAGAGACCCAGTACTTC; CDR3aa: CAISVEYQETQYF
v_gene: TRBV15; d_gene: -; j_gene: TRBJ2-3; abundance: -; CDR3nt: TGTGCCACCAGCAGAGAAGGCTCTGATACGCAGTATTTT; CDR3aa: CATSREGSDTQYF
v_gene: TRBV29-1; d_gene: -; j_gene: TRBJ1-2; abundance: -; CDR3nt: TGCAGCGTTGCTTTACTACAAATTGATGGCTACACCTTC; CDR3aa: CSVALLQIDGYTF
v_gene: TRBV12-3/TRBV12-4; d_gene: TRBD2; j_gene: TRBJ2-7; abundance: few; CDR3nt: TGTGCCAGCACCTCGGGGGGATACTACGAGCAGTACTTC; CDR3aa: CASTSGGYYEQYF
v_gene: TRBV28; d_gene: TRBD2; j_gene: TRBJ2-3; abundance: few; CDR3nt: TGTGCCAGCAGTTCCTATGAAGCGGGGGCCAATGGCACAGATACGCAGTATTTT; CDR3aa: CASSSYEAGANGTDTQYF
v_gene: TRBV7-9; d_gene: TRBD1; j_gene: TRBJ2-7; abundance: -; CDR3nt: TGTGCCAGCAGCTCGGGACAGGGGAGGGGTGAGCAGTACTTC; CDR3aa: CASSSGQGRGEQYF